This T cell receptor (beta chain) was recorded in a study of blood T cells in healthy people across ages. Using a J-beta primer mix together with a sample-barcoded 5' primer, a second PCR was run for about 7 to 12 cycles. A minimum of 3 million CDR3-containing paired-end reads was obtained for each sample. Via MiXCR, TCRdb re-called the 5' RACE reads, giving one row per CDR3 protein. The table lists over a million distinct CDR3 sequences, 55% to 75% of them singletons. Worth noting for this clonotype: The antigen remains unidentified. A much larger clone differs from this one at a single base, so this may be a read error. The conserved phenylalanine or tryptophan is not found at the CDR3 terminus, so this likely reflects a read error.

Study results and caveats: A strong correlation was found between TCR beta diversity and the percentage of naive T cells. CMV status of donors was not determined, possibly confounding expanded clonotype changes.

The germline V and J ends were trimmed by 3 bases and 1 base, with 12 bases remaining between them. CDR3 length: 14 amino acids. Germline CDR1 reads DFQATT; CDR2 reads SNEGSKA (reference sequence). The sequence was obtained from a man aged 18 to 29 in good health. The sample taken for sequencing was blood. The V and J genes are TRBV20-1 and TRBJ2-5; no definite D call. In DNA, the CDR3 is TGCAGTGCTAGTGACGCGGATCCCCAAGAGACCCAGTACTGC. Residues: CSASDADPQETQYC.